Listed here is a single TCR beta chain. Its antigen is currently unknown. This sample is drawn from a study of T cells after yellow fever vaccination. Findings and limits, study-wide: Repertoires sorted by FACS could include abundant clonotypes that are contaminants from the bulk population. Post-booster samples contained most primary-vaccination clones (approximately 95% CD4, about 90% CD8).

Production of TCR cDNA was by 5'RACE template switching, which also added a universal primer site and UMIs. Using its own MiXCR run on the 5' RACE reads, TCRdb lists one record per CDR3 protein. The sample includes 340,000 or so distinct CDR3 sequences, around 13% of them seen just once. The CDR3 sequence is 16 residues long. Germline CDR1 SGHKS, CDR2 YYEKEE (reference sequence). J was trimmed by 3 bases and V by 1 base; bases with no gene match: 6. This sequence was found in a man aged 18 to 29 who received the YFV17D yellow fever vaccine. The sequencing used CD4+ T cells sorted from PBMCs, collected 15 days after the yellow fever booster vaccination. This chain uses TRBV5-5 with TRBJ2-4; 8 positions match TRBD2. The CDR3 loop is CASSLIGTSGKNIQYF. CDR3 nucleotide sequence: TGTGCCAGCAGCTTGATCGGCACTAGCGGCAAAAACATTCAGTACTTC. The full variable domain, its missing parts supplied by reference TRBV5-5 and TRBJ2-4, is DAGVTQSPTHLIKTRGQQVTLRCSPISGHKSVSWYQQVLGQGPQFIFQYYEKEERGRGNFPDRFSARQFPNYSSELNVNALLLGDSALYLCASSLIGTSGKNIQYFGAGTRLSVL.